This entry is about one TCR beta chain. Its target is unknown. This may be a read error, as it is one base from a much larger clone. This sample is part of a study of naive and memory T cell subsets. Germline V lookup: CDR1 SQVTM, CDR2 ANQGSEA. Trimming stripped 7 bases from V and 0 bases from J, with 12 bases between. This CDR3 has 14 amino acids. A UMI-containing oligonucleotide was joined by 3' ligation to the TCR cDNA template. RNA was extracted from 2.5 to 3 ml of whole blood of healthy adults. Unsorted total RNA, 1 to 1000 ng, was DNase treated before reverse transcription. The SP2 primer and nested alpha and beta constant region primers amplified ligated cDNA in four rounds. For blood and skin samples, reverse transcription used TCR alpha and beta constant primers. TCRdb processed the 5' RACE reads anew with MiXCR; each CDR3 protein has one entry. The sample carries approximately 32,000 distinct CDR3 sequences, roughly 17% recorded once.

Study conclusions and caveats: TCR transcript changes with activation or differentiation may affect this RNA method.

This sequence joins TRBV29-1 and TRBJ2-2; D call uncertain. The source is a female donor in good health. In DNA, the CDR3 is TGCAGCGCAGTACAAGTCCCGAACACCGGGGAGCTGTTTTTT. Translated, it gives CSAVQVPNTGELFF.